The TCR beta chain described here comes from a study of neoadjuvant anti-PD-1 for oral cavity cancer. On the study more broadly: Patients without progression received a fourth nivolumab dose around day 43, then surgical resection on days 50-56.

Sequenced by immunoSEQ multiplex PCR; TCRdb stores in-frame clones only, minus some. The sample yields approximately 9,700 clones, around 68% seen once. Study-level findings and limits: Treg/Th17 ratio rose with pretreatment blood and fell with post-treatment tumor TCRbeta clonality.

Concerning this clone itself: The antigen remains undetermined.

Time point: after neoadjuvant nivolumab, at surgical resection. Cohort: HPV-negative, locally advanced oral cavity squamous cell carcinoma patients. This CDR3 is 14 amino acids long. Germline-derived CDR1 and CDR2 are SGHVS and FQNEAQ. V shed 4 bases and J shed 1 base, with 10 bases lying between them. The origin of this receptor is a person aged 35-79 years with oral cavity squamous cell carcinoma. Material: PBMCs, obtained after nivolumab (anti-PD-1) treatment. The chain couples TRBV7-8 to TRBJ1-1, with D unclear. The CDR3 loop reads CASSSSGRNTEAFF. CDR3 DNA: TGTGCCAGCAGCTCCTCCGGGAGGAACACTGAAGCTTTCTTT.